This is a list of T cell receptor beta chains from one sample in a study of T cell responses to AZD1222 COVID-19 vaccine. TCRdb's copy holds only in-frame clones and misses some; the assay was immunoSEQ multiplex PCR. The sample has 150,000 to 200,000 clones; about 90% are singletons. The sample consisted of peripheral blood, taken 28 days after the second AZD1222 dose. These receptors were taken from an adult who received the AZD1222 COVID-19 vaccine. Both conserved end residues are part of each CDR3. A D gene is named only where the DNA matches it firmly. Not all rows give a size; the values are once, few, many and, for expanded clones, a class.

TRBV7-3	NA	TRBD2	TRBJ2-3	CASSSRLAGGADTQYF	TGTGCCAGCAGCTCCCGACTAGCGGGGGGGGCAGATACGCAGTATTTT
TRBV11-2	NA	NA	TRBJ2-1	CASSPGDNEQFF	TGTGCCAGCAGCCCGGGGGACAATGAGCAGTTCTTC
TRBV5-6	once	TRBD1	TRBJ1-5	CASSLRQGFDQPQHF	TGTGCCAGCAGCTTGCGACAGGGCTTTGATCAGCCCCAGCATTTT
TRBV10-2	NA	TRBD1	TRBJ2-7	CASSESGDRGRYEQYF	TGCGCCAGCAGTGAGTCCGGGGACAGGGGGCGTTACGAGCAGTACTTC
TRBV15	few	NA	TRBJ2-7	CATSLGQGSYEQYF	TGTGCCACCAGTCTGGGGCAGGGGTCCTACGAGCAGTACTTC
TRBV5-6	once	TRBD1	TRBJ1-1	CASSLGGTALMNTEAFF	TGTGCCAGCAGCTTGGGGGGGACAGCTCTTATGAACACTGAAGCTTTCTTT
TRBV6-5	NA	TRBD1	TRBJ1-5	CASSYGDRTNQPQHF	TGTGCCAGCAGTTACGGGGACAGGACCAATCAGCCCCAGCATTTT
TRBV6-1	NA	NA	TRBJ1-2	CASSEAGDYGYTF	TGTGCCAGCAGTGAAGCAGGGGACTATGGCTACACCTTC
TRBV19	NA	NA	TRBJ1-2	CASSPSAFMDAGYTF	TGTGCCAGTAGTCCCAGTGCATTTATGGACGCCGGCTACACCTTC
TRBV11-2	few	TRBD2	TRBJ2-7	CASSLASGGTYEQYF	TGTGCCAGCAGCTTAGCGAGCGGGGGGACCTACGAGCAGTACTTC
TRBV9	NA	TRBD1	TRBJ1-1	CASSPRGPGGTEAFF	TGTGCCAGCAGCCCGAGAGGTCCAGGGGGAACTGAAGCTTTCTTT
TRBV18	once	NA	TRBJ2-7	CASSRGQSYEQYF	TGTGCCAGCTCACGAGGACAGTCCTACGAGCAGTACTTC
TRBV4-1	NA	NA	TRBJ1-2	CASSQIPSYGYTF	TGCGCCAGCAGCCAGATCCCGAGCTATGGCTACACCTTC
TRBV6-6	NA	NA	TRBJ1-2	CASSYQSSYGYTF	TGTGCCAGCAGTTACCAATCCAGCTATGGCTACACCTTC
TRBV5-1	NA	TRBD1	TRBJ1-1	CASTRTGGTEAFF	TGCGCCAGCACGCGGACAGGCGGGACTGAAGCTTTCTTT
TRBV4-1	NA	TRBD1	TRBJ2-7	CASSQGDRGYEQYF	TGCGCCAGCAGCCAGGGGGACAGAGGATACGAGCAGTACTTC
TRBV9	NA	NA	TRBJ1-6	CASSVAGRDNSPLHF	TGTGCCAGCAGCGTAGCAGGCAGGGACAATTCACCCCTCCACTTT
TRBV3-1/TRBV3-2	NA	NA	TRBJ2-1	CASSPPGIRAEQFF	TGTGCCAGCAGCCCCCCAGGGATAAGGGCGGAGCAGTTCTTC
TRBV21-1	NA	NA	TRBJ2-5	CASWGKEGTQETQYF	TGTGCCAGCTGGGGGAAGGAGGGGACCCAAGAGACCCAGTACTTC
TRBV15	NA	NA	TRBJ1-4	CATSRDGGETEKLFF	TGTGCCACCAGCAGAGATGGCGGGGAAACGGAAAAACTGTTTTTT
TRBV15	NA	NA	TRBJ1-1	CATSARLGTEAFF	TGTGCCACCAGCGCCCGATTGGGCACTGAAGCTTTCTTT
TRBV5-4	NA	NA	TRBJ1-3	CASSLQGSGNTIYF	TGTGCCAGCAGCTTACAGGGATCTGGAAACACCATATATTTT
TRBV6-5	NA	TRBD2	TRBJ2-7	CASSPGTRVPYEQYF	TGTGCCAGCAGTCCCGGGACTAGGGTACCCTACGAGCAGTACTTC
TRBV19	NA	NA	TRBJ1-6	CASSIPGEGNSPLHF	TGTGCCAGTAGTATTCCGGGTGAGGGAAATTCACCCCTCCACTTT
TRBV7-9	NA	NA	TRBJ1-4	CASSLLGRGDEKLFF	TGTGCCAGCAGCTTATTGGGGCGGGGCGATGAAAAACTGTTTTTT
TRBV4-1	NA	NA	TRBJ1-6	CASSQEGPGPRGSPLHF	TGCGCCAGCAGCCAAGAGGGGCCGGGACCTCGTGGGTCACCCCTCCACTTT
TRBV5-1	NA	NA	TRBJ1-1	CASSLLEPGNTEAFF	TGCGCCAGCAGCTTGTTGGAGCCCGGGAACACTGAAGCTTTCTTT
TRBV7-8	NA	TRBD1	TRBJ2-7	CASSLAGTGGNEQYF	TGTGCCAGCAGCTTAGCCGGGACAGGGGGAAACGAGCAGTACTTC
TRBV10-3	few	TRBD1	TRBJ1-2	CAIRGQGYGYTF	TGTGCCATCAGGGGACAGGGATATGGCTACACCTTC
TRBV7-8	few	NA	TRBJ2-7	CASSLSRDTSLGEQYF	TGTGCCAGCAGCTTGTCCCGGGACACGAGCCTCGGGGAGCAGTACTTC
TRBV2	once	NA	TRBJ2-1	CASSEQGSYNEQFF	TGTGCCAGCAGTGAGCAGGGGTCCTACAATGAGCAGTTCTTC
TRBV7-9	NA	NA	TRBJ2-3	CASRLGTPDSDTQYF	TGTGCCAGCAGACTCGGGACACCGGATTCCGATACGCAGTATTTT
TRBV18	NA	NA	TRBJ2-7	CASSPGAREQYF	TGTGCCAGCTCACCAGGGGCGAGGGAGCAGTACTTC
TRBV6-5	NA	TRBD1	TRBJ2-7	CASNIQGPGYEQYF	TGTGCCAGCAATATACAGGGGCCAGGCTACGAGCAGTACTTC
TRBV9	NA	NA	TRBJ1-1	CASSEGNQGYTEAFF	TGTGCCAGCAGCGAGGGGAATCAGGGTTACACTGAAGCTTTCTTT
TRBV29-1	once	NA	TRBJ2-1	CSVEQGYSYNEQFF	TGCAGCGTTGAACAGGGTTACTCCTACAATGAGCAGTTCTTC
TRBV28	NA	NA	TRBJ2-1	CASSLFSGDSSYNEQFF	TGTGCCAGCAGTTTGTTCAGCGGGGACAGCTCCTACAATGAGCAGTTCTTC
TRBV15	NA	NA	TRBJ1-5	CATSRDKGKAQPQHF	TGTGCCACCAGCAGAGATAAGGGGAAGGCTCAGCCCCAGCATTTT
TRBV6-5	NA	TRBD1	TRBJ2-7	CASSYRGQGTYEQYF	TGTGCCAGCAGTTACCGGGGACAGGGCACCTACGAGCAGTACTTC
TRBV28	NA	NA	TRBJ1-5	CASSPEVRGNQPQHF	TGTGCCAGCAGTCCAGAGGTCAGGGGCAATCAGCCCCAGCATTTT
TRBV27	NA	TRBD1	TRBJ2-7	CASSRTGGHEQYF	TGTGCCAGCAGTCGGACAGGGGGCCATGAGCAGTACTTC
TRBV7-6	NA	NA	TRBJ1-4	CASSWGAGRNEKLFF	TGTGCCAGCAGCTGGGGGGCAGGGCGAAATGAAAAACTGTTTTTT
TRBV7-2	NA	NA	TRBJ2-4	CASSLEGGNIQYF	TGTGCCAGCAGCTTAGAAGGTGGCAACATTCAGTACTTC
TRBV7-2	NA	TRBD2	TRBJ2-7	CASSLLPSGEGEQYF	TGTGCCAGCAGCTTACTTCCTAGCGGGGAAGGTGAGCAGTACTTC
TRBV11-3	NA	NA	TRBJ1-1	CASSLVTETEAFF	TGTGCCAGCAGCTTAGTCACAGAAACTGAAGCTTTCTTT
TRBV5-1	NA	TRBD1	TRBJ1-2	CASRSGTGGYSLAGYTF	TGCGCCAGCAGGTCCGGGACAGGGGGTTACTCGCTAGCCGGCTACACCTTC
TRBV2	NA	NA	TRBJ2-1	CASSEALAYNEQFF	TGTGCCAGCAGTGAAGCGCTAGCCTACAATGAGCAGTTCTTC
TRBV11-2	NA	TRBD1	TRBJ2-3	CASSSTDRGRDTQYF	TGTGCCAGCAGCTCAACGGACAGGGGGCGAGATACGCAGTATTTT
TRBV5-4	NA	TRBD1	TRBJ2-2	CASSSDPGQGVTGELFF	TGTGCCAGCAGCTCGGATCCGGGACAGGGGGTAACCGGGGAGCTGTTTTTT
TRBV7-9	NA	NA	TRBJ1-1	CASSPTNTEAFF	TGTGCCAGCAGCCCTACTAACACTGAAGCTTTCTTT
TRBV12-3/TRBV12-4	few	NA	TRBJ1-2	CASSFFNYGYTF	TGTGCCAGCAGTTTTTTCAACTATGGCTACACCTTC
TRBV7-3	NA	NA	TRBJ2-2	CASSLGTGTGELFF	TGTGCCAGCAGCTTAGGGACCGGCACCGGGGAGCTGTTTTTT
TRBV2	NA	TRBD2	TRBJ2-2	CATGGLADTGELFF	TGTGCCACGGGAGGACTAGCGGACACCGGGGAGCTGTTTTTT
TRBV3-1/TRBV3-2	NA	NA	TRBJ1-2	CASSARGQSYGYTF	TGTGCCAGCAGCGCAAGGGGCCAGTCCTATGGCTACACCTTC
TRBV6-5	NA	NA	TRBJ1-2	CASSYEPTHGYTF	TGTGCCAGCAGTTACGAACCAACCCATGGCTACACCTTC
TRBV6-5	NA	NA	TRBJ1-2	CASSSDSNYGYTF	TGTGCCAGCAGTTCGGACAGCAACTATGGCTACACCTTC
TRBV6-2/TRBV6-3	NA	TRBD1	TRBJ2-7	CASSQQGERIEQYF	TGTGCCAGCAGTCAACAGGGGGAGAGAATCGAGCAGTACTTC
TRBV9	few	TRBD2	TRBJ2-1	CASSATPTSGGAGEQFF	TGTGCCAGCAGCGCAACACCGACTAGCGGGGGGGCGGGTGAGCAGTTCTTC
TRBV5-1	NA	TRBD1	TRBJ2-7	CASSSLAGTGSSKDYEQYF	TGCGCCAGCAGCTCCCTAGCCGGGACAGGGAGTTCGAAGGACTACGAGCAGTACTTC